This is a list of T cell receptor beta chains from one sample in a study of long-term antiretroviral therapy in people with HIV. Sequenced by immunoSEQ multiplex PCR; TCRdb stores in-frame clones only, minus some. The sample contains over 25,000 clones, approximately 80% of which appear only once. The source material was unsorted PBMCs, sampled around 2.8 years after starting antiretroviral therapy. These receptors were taken from a man aged 25-45 years with HIV. Both conserved end residues are part of each CDR3. The D gene is left open where the match is weak. Expanded clones get a size class; other rows say once, few or many, or leave the size out.

d_gene	v_gene	j_gene	abundance	CDR3nt	CDR3aa
-	TRBV6-1	TRBJ2-1	-	TGTGCCAGCAGTGAAGAAGGGTATGAGCAGTTCTTC	CASSEEGYEQFF
TRBD2	TRBV5-8	TRBJ2-3	-	TGTGCCAGCAGCTTTGCTAGCGGGAGGATCACAGATACGCAGTATTTT	CASSFASGRITDTQYF
TRBD1	TRBV5-6	TRBJ1-5	-	TGTGCCAGCGGAACAGGGGGCGGATATAGCAATCAGCCCCAGCATTTT	CASGTGGGYSNQPQHF
-	TRBV19	TRBJ2-7	-	TGTGCCAGTAGTATTTGGGAAGGGGGGAGCGACGAGCAGTACTTC	CASSIWEGGSDEQYF
-	TRBV13	TRBJ1-5	-	TGTGCCAGCAGCGCGCCAGGGAAAAATCAGCCCCAGCATTTT	CASSAPGKNQPQHF
-	TRBV28	TRBJ2-7	-	TGTGCCAGCACCTCGGGACACCGGCCATACGAGCAGTACTTC	CASTSGHRPYEQYF
-	TRBV5-5	TRBJ2-3	-	TGTGCCAGCAGCTTTGACGGAAACACAGATACGCAGTATTTT	CASSFDGNTDTQYF
-	TRBV14	TRBJ2-7	-	TGTGCCAGCAGCCATCTCCGGGACGGGAGCTCCTACGAGCAGTACTTC	CASSHLRDGSSYEQYF
-	TRBV19	TRBJ2-2	-	TGTGCCAGTTTCTGGGGCGGGGAGACCGGGGAGCTGTTTTTT	CASFWGGETGELFF
-	TRBV4-3	TRBJ2-3	-	TGCGCCAGCAGCCAAGATATAAATGCCTACACAGATACGCAGTATTTT	CASSQDINAYTDTQYF
-	TRBV9	TRBJ1-5	-	TGTGCCAGCAGCGTAGCAGGGGCCTCCAATCAGCCCCAGCATTTT	CASSVAGASNQPQHF
TRBD2	TRBV5-4	TRBJ2-7	-	TGTGCCAGCAGCGCAGAAACTAGCGGGAGGCGCGAGCAGTACTTC	CASSAETSGRREQYF
-	TRBV12-5	TRBJ2-1	-	TGTGCTAGTGGTTTGGCAGGGGGGGTGGAGCAGTTCTTC	CASGLAGGVEQFF
-	TRBV4-3	TRBJ1-1	-	TGCGCCAGCAGCCAACGCAGGGGATGGAACACTGAAGCTTTCTTT	CASSQRRGWNTEAFF
-	TRBV11-3	TRBJ2-3	-	TGTGCCAGCTCGGACACCAACCCAGATACGCAGTATTTT	CASSDTNPDTQYF
-	TRBV10-3	TRBJ1-2	-	TGTGCCATCAGTGACGGGACGGACCCCTATGGCTACACCTTC	CAISDGTDPYGYTF
-	TRBV27	TRBJ1-6	-	TGTGCCAGCAGTTTAACGGCTGTCATGCCCCTCCACTTT	CASSLTAVMPLHF
-	TRBV7-2	TRBJ1-2	-	TGTGCCAGCAGCTTCGACGGCGGGGCTCTAATCTATGGCTACACCTTC	CASSFDGGALIYGYTF
TRBD2	TRBV9	TRBJ2-1	-	TGTGCCAGCAGCGTAGACGATTCGGGACTAGCTGGTGAGCAGTTCTTC	CASSVDDSGLAGEQFF
TRBD1	TRBV9	TRBJ1-4	-	TGTGCCAGCAGCGCGGGGGGGGACAGGCACGAAAAACTGTTTTTT	CASSAGGDRHEKLFF
-	TRBV19	TRBJ2-3	-	TGTGCCAGTAAACCTCGGACAGCGGGGCCGTCAGATACGCAGTATTTT	CASKPRTAGPSDTQYF
TRBD2	TRBV5-8	TRBJ2-3	-	TGTGCCAGCAGCAGGGCGGGGGGGCCCTCAGATACGCAGTATTTT	CASSRAGGPSDTQYF
-	TRBV6-1	TRBJ2-7	once	TGTGCCAGCAGTGGTATGACTATAAGGGCCTACGAGCAGTACTTC	CASSGMTIRAYEQYF
-	TRBV27	TRBJ2-1	few	TGTGCCAGCAGTTTAGTGGATTACAATGAGCAGTTCTTC	CASSLVDYNEQFF
TRBD2	TRBV9	TRBJ2-5	-	TGTGCCAGCAGCGTAGTAGCGGGGGGACCGCAGTACTTC	CASSVVAGGPQYF
-	TRBV19	TRBJ2-2	-	TGTGCCAGTACCATGGTGGCGAGGAGCACCGGGGAGCTGTTTTTT	CASTMVARSTGELFF
TRBD1	TRBV5-1	TRBJ1-5	-	TGCGCCAGCAGCTTGGAGGGGACAGCGAATCAGCCCCAGCATTTT	CASSLEGTANQPQHF
TRBD1	TRBV19	TRBJ2-1	-	TGTGCCAGTAGTTACGGGACAGCCATCGGCAATGAGCAGTTCTTC	CASSYGTAIGNEQFF